This TCR beta chain was identified during a study of human T cells and chemical hapten exposure. This clonotype has a handful of counts. The CDR3 length is 14 residues. Trimming took 5 bases from V and 7 from J; bases not matched to a gene: 3. Germline loops: CDR1 KGHSH, CDR2 LQKENI. One entry per CDR3 protein results from TCRdb running MiXCR on the RACE reads. The sample has about 170,000 distinct CDR3 sequences; about 30% are singletons. The sample's time point: patch test 3, about 24 weeks after DPC sensitization. Treatment denoted: therapeutic diphenylcyclopropenone sensitization with weekly scalp DPC.

This receptor was obtained from a young woman with alopecia areata. Some clones in this sample may be carry-over from other donors' samples. The rearrangement joins TRBV18 to TRBJ1-6; 9 bases align to TRBD1. Source: whole blood, taken in connection with sensitization to the hapten diphenylcyclopropenone (DPC). This CDR3 reads CASSRDRANSPLHF. DNA for the CDR3: TGTGCCAGCTCAAGGGACAGGGCCAATTCACCCCTCCACTTT. The full variable domain, its missing parts supplied by reference TRBV18 and TRBJ1-6, is NAGVMQNPRHLVRRRGQEARLRCSPMKGHSHVYWYRQLPEEGLKFMVYLQKENIIDESGMPKERFSAEFPKEGPSILRIQQVVRGDSAAYFCASSRDRANSPLHFGNGTRLTVT.